This T cell receptor (beta chain) was retrieved from a study of T cell responses to AZD1222 COVID-19 vaccine. Clones were read by immunoSEQ multiplex PCR, and TCRdb kept only the in-frame ones, dropping some. The table includes 130,000 to 150,000 clones, about nine tenths detected once. This CDR3 comprises 15 residues. The V and J ends lost 8 bases and 5 bases, in that order; junction bases with no gene match: 6. CDR1 is MDHEN and CDR2 is SYDVKM in the germline V gene. The sample was peripheral blood, taken on day 0 of AZD1222 vaccination. The chain carries TRBV28 and TRBJ2-7, with TRBD2 matching over 16 bases. This clonotype was sampled from an adult in good health. Here the CDR3 DNA reads TGTGCCAGCGGACTGGGACTAGCGGGGGGGCACGAGCAGTACTTC. It encodes CASGLGLAGGHEQYF.